This TCR beta chain was sequenced during a study of blood T cell repertoires in COVID-19. The overall study: From the United States, Italy and Spain came samples of acute and convalescent COVID-19. Sources were T cells, B-cell-depleted T cells, or PBMCs; the material itself was cDNA or gDNA.

This CDR3 has 14 residues. Between the trimmed V and J ends, which lost 2 bases and 10 bases, there was a span of 15 bases. The V gene's germline CDR1 is MNHEY and CDR2 SVGEGT. Authors' data handling: Estimation of nucleated cell counts was performed using reference gene primer amplification. Profiled with immunoSEQ multiplex PCR; TCRdb holds only in-frame clones, not every one. Clone size and V and J calls were adopted from that table, with D and trimming inferred from the DNA. The data show about 160,000 clones, over 80% seen once. Input material: peripheral blood. This chain uses TRBV6-2 or TRBV6-3 with TRBJ1-5; tentatively, D is TRBD1 (5 bases). This TCR was recovered from a man at least 80 years old with acute or convalescent COVID-19. The CDR3, as DNA: TGTGCCAGCAGTTACCCTGACGGGGGTTATCCCCAGCATTTT. Translation gives CASSYPDGGYPQHF.